Shown below are 25 T cell receptor beta chains from a single sample sequenced in a study of circulating and synovial CD4+ cells in juvenile arthritis. TCRdb's copy holds only in-frame clones and misses some; the assay was immunoSEQ multiplex PCR. The repertoire has some 2,600 clones, 90% of them found once; the top ten carry around 3.5%. The sequenced sample consisted of HLA-DR+ CD4+ T cells from blood. Sample subset: circulating pathogenic-like lymphocytes, sorted as HLA-DR+CD14-CD3+CD4+CD25low/- blood T cells. These receptors all stem from a human donor with juvenile idiopathic arthritis.

The chain links TRBV4-2 to TRBJ2-1, with a tentative D call TRBD2 (5 bases). The V end lost 1 base, the J end lost 6 bases, and 7 bases lay between the germline ends. Germline loops: CDR1 LGHNA, CDR2 YNFKEQ. There are 13 residues in the CDR3. The CDR3 DNA reads TGTGCCAGCAGCCAAGTTACTAGCAATGAGCAGTTCTTC. As protein: CASSQVTSNEQFF.

The chain employs TRBV7-2 and TRBJ1-4; TRBD1 matches 9 bases. Germline V gene sequence: CDR1 SGHTA, CDR2 FQGNSA. The V gene end was trimmed by 5 bases and the J gene end by 7 bases; junction bases not matched to a gene: 5. The CDR3 runs 14 residues. DNA of the CDR3: TGTGCCAGCAGCCTACAGGGGGCGCGTGAAAAACTGTTTTTT. Protein: CASSLQGAREKLFF.

This sequence joins TRBV2 and TRBJ1-4; TRBD1 aligns across 9 bases. The CDR3 consists of 17 residues. V was pared by 5 bases and J by 1 base, with 8 bases of the junction left unmatched. Germline CDR1 and CDR2: SNHLY and FYNNEI. The CDR3 coding sequence is TGTGCCAGCAGTTACGGACAGGGGTTGAGAACTAATGAAAAACTGTTTTTT. It codes for CASSYGQGLRTNEKLFF.

The chain has TRBV9 and TRBJ1-2, with 10 bases that match TRBD1. CDR1 and CDR2 from the germline V gene are SGDLS and YYNGEE. The CDR3 sequence is 13 residues long. Unmatched junction bases numbered 4, after V lost 4 bases and J lost 7 bases. The CDR3 DNA is TGTGCCAGCAGCCAGACAGGGGGCGGTGGCTACACCTTC. It specifies CASSQTGGGGYTF.

The rearrangement links TRBV7-2 to TRBJ2-7, with D perhaps TRBD2 (6 bases). Deletions cut 2 bases from V and 4 bases from J, with 15 bases between. Germline CDR1 SGHTA, CDR2 FQGNSA. This CDR3 region has 15 residues. Here the CDR3 reads CASSLTAGPTYEQYF. The DNA of the CDR3 is TGTGCCAGCAGCTTAACGGCGGGGCCGACTTACGAGCAGTACTTC.

The chain recombines TRBV7-3 with TRBJ1-1; D call uncertain. Looked up from germline, CDR1 is SGHTA and CDR2 is FQGTGA. CDR3 length: 14 residues. V lost 0 bases, J lost 1 base, and 6 bases lay in between. CDR3 DNA: TGTGCCAGCAGCTTAACATCAGGGAACACTGAAGCTTTCTTT. It codes for CASSLTSGNTEAFF.

The rearrangement uses TRBV5-4 and TRBJ2-3; the match to TRBD2 covers 12 bases. Germline V gene lookup returns CDR1 SGHNT and CDR2 YYREEE (reference sequence). The J segment lost 8 bases and the V segment lost 4 bases, leaving 5 bases of the junction unmatched. This CDR3 region has 14 residues. Written as DNA, the CDR3 is TGTGCCAGCAGCCAGACTAGCGGGGGAGGTACGCAGTATTTT. It yields the protein CASSQTSGGGTQYF.

The chain carries TRBV7-2 and TRBJ2-5; 9 nucleotides line up with TRBD2. After removal of 3 bases from V and 6 bases from J, the junction contained 11 bases not matched to a gene. Per germline, CDR1 SGHTA and CDR2 FQGNSA. The CDR3 has 16 amino acids. For the CDR3, the DNA is TGTGCCAGCAGCTTGGGCCGAGCGGGGGGCGGAAAGACCCAGTACTTC. Encoded protein: CASSLGRAGGGKTQYF.

The chain is built from TRBV10-1 and TRBJ2-3; 10 bases are shared with TRBD2. Trimming at V came to 5 bases and at J to 2 bases, leaving 13 bases not matched to a gene. Germline CDR1 reads WNHNN; CDR2 reads SYGVQD (reference sequence). This CDR3 region has 18 residues. The CDR3 protein is CASSSVAGGQFHTDTQYF. The CDR3, as DNA: TGCGCCAGCAGTTCGGTAGCGGGGGGTCAATTCCACACAGATACGCAGTATTTT.

The rearrangement joins TRBV5-4 to TRBJ1-2; 7 positions match TRBD1. V trimming: 4 bases; J trimming: 8 bases; junction bases outside the gene matches: 17. This CDR3 comprises 16 residues. The germline V gene has CDR1 SGHNT and CDR2 YYREEE (reference sequence). The CDR3 region has the DNA TGTGCCAGCAGCCCCCAGGCACCACAGGGGCAACTAGGCTACACCTTC. Protein product: CASSPQAPQGQLGYTF.

The chain links TRBV6-5 to TRBJ1-1, with 7 bases lining up with TRBD1. V was pared by 5 bases and J by 1 base, with 7 bases of the junction left unmatched. The CDR3 loop spans 15 amino acids. The germline V gene has CDR1 MNHEY and CDR2 SVGAGI. This chain's CDR3 is CASSGRGARNTEAFF. For the CDR3, the DNA is TGTGCCAGCAGTGGCAGGGGGGCAAGGAACACTGAAGCTTTCTTT.

This chain joins TRBV4-3 and TRBJ2-6; D remains ambiguous. This CDR3 comprises 15 residues. Germline V lookup: CDR1 LGHNA, CDR2 YSLEER. The ends were cut back, 1 base at V and 0 bases at J, with 4 bases in the middle. CDR3 protein: CASSQGNSGANVLTF. The CDR3 bases are TGCGCCAGCAGCCAAGGTAACTCTGGGGCCAACGTCCTGACTTTC.

The genes are TRBV7-9 and TRBJ1-2; TRBD1 might be the D (6 bases). Germline V lookup: CDR1 SEHNR, CDR2 FQNEAQ (reference sequence). V was clipped by 4 bases and J by 6 bases, with 18 bases between them. This CDR3 has 15 residues. CDR3 sequence reads: CASSSSAAGDHGYTF. CDR3 in DNA: TGTGCCAGCAGCTCCAGCGCCGCAGGGGACCATGGCTACACCTTC. The variable domain in full, with the rest retrieved from reference TRBV7-9 and TRBJ1-2, is DTGVSQNPRHKITKRGQNVTFRCDPISEHNRLYWYRQTLGQGPEFLTYFQNEAQLEKSRLLSDRFSAERPKGSFSTLEIQRTEQGDSAMYLCASSSSAAGDHGYTFGSGTRLTVV.

The gene calls are TRBV27 and TRBJ1-2; 9 bases line up with TRBD1. This CDR3 spans 18 amino acids. CDR1 is MNHEY and CDR2 is SMNVEV in the germline V gene (reference sequence). The J segment lost 7 bases and the V segment lost 2 bases, leaving 17 bases of the junction unmatched. As DNA, the CDR3 is TGTGCCAGCAGTTTAGAAGGGGGGACAGGGACTCCTATGCTTGGCTACACCTTC. Protein: CASSLEGGTGTPMLGYTF.

The chain is built from TRBV5-4 and TRBJ2-1; 9 nucleotides match TRBD2. Trimming took 4 bases from V and 2 from J; bases not matched to a gene: 7. The CDR3 covers 16 residues. Germline assignment: CDR1 SGHNT and CDR2 YYREEE (reference sequence). The DNA for the CDR3 is TGTGCCAGCAGCCCCCCCGCGGGGGGGCCCTACAATGAGCAGTTCTTC. Translated, it gives CASSPPAGGPYNEQFF.

This clone was detected once. The rearrangement links TRBV6-1 to TRBJ2-7; weak D call: TRBD2 (5 bases). Between the trimmed V and J ends, which lost 7 bases and 2 bases, there was a span of 18 bases. Per germline, CDR1 MNHNS and CDR2 SASEGT. The CDR3 is 15 residues long. This CDR3 reads CASKENGVRTYEQYF. CDR3 nucleotides: TGTGCCAGCAAGGAGAACGGGGTAAGGACCTACGAGCAGTACTTC.

The rearrangement links TRBV4-3 to TRBJ1-1; D gene unclear. V was clipped by 0 bases and J by 6 bases, with 11 bases between them. The germline CDR1 and CDR2 sequences are LGHNA and YSLEER. The CDR3 consists of 14 residues. In DNA form, the CDR3 reads TGCGCCAGCAGCCAAGATTTTATGGGAGCTGAAGCTTTCTTT. It codes for CASSQDFMGAEAFF.

The chain employs TRBV7-2 and TRBJ2-7; D is possibly TRBD1 (7 bases). This CDR3 is built from 12 residues. CDR1 and CDR2 from the germline V gene are SGHTA and FQGNSA. V lost 6 bases, J lost 6 bases, and 12 bases lay in between. CDR3 loop: CASSYQGGEQYF. CDR3 DNA sequence: TGTGCCAGCAGTTACCAGGGGGGCGAGCAGTACTTC.

This clone was seen just once. The V and J genes are TRBV19 and TRBJ1-2, with 9 bases aligning to TRBD1. Germline V gene data show CDR1 as LNHDA and CDR2 as SQIVND (reference sequence). V lost 7 bases to trimming and J lost 5 bases; unmatched junction nucleotides: 11. The CDR3 has 15 residues. The CDR3 coding sequence is TGTGCCAGTAACGTTAACGGACAGGGGCTTTATGGCTACACCTTC. This codes for CASNVNGQGLYGYTF.

The rearrangement uses TRBV5-4 and TRBJ1-1; 7 bases are a match to TRBD1. J gave up 6 bases and V 2 bases, and 10 bases lay outside the gene matches. The CDR3 has 15 residues. Germline V gives CDR1 SGHNT, CDR2 YYREEE (reference sequence). In nucleotides, the CDR3 is TGTGCCAGCAGCTTCAATTCACAGGGGTGGGCTGAAGCTTTCTTT. It translates to CASSFNSQGWAEAFF.

The DNA of the CDR3 is TGTGCCAGCAGCTTAGCTGGGGCGCACGGAAACACCATATATTTT. Translating it yields CASSLAGAHGNTIYF. The chain joins TRBV7-2 to TRBJ1-3; D is perhaps TRBD1 (5 bases). V lost 0 bases to trimming and J lost 4 bases, with 10 bases between them. Per germline, CDR1 SGHTA and CDR2 FQGNSA. The CDR3 is made up of 15 amino acids.

J is TRBJ2-1 and V is TRBV18; 7 nucleotides align to TRBD2. V gave up 1 base and J gave up 5 bases; unmatched junction bases: 5. CDR3 length: 15 residues. CDR1 and CDR2 from the germline V gene are KGHSH and LQKENI. For the CDR3, the DNA is TGTGCCAGCTCACCACGGTACAGCGGGGACAATGAGCAGTTCTTC. It encodes CASSPRYSGDNEQFF.

This chain uses TRBV10-3 with TRBJ1-3, with TRBD1 as a possible D gene (5 bases). This CDR3 is 13 amino acids long. Germline loops: CDR1 ENHRY, CDR2 SYGVKD. V shed 6 bases and J shed 6 bases, with 12 bases lying between them. The CDR3 loop reads CAISRELVNTIYF. Here the CDR3 DNA reads TGTGCCATCAGCAGGGAATTAGTAAACACCATATATTTT.

The V and J genes are TRBV10-3 and TRBJ1-1; D might be TRBD1 (5 bases). The V gene lost 0 bases and the J gene lost 3 bases, with 14 bases spanning the gap. The germline gives CDR1 ENHRY, CDR2 SYGVKD. This CDR3 has 16 amino acids. This CDR3 reads CAISESAGGPHTEAFF. The CDR3 DNA reads TGTGCCATCAGTGAGTCCGCGGGGGGACCCCACACTGAAGCTTTCTTT.

The chain is built from TRBV7-9 and TRBJ2-5; 9 bases agree with TRBD1. The germline CDR1 and CDR2 sequences are SEHNR and FQNEAQ (reference sequence). The CDR3 is 15 amino acids. V trimming: 5 bases; J trimming: 5 bases; junction bases outside the gene matches: 9. CDR3 residues: CASSPGRTGVETQYF. The CDR3 DNA is TGTGCCAGCAGCCCAGGGCGGACAGGGGTCGAGACCCAGTACTTC.